What follows is one T cell receptor (beta chain) and its context. This clonotype showed up just a few times. Its antigen is unknown. No much larger clone exists at a distance of one base, and base qualities are not known. The data were obtained in a study of identical twins (dated by TCRdb to about 2016). A note on the overall study: The study deep-sequenced TCR alpha and beta repertoires from monozygotic twins, unrelated adults of various ages and cord blood to test whether fetal clonotypes persist. To rule out contamination, replicate twin experiments were performed at different times with different library preparation protocols. The investigation overall reported the following: Out-of-frame TCR alpha sharing in monozygotic twins was systematically underestimated by recombination models, whereas sharing between unrelated individuals was in agreement with the recombination models. Because the same donors could not be followed over many years, conclusions were based on cross-sectional statistical analysis. Zero-insertion analyses could be partly confounded by invariant T cells such as MAIT and iNKT, although diverse VJ usage argued against such confounding for most clonotypes. Compared with coincidental sharing between unrelated individuals, out-of-frame TCR alpha sequences shared between twins showed an excess of sequences with low generation probability. Excess twin sharing in beta out-of-frame sequences was weaker because fewer shared sequences lowered the signal-to-noise ratio. Fewer insertions were carried by abundant cord blood beta clonotypes; a weaker similar trend was observed in young adult naive repertoires, while no such trend was observed in memory repertoires.

The receptor library was made with 5' RACE. Sequencing took place on an Illumina HiSeq 2000. Template switching introduced a universal primer binding site; the final cDNA contained a unique molecular identifier, enabling accurate counting of TCR cDNA molecules. Specific primers in the conserved constant-segment region were used to synthesize first-strand cDNA for the TCR alpha and beta chains. Each cDNA library was double barcoded, with a SMART-Mk sample barcode plus Illumina barcodes, to control for contamination. TruSeq adapter sequences along with Illumina sample barcodes were introduced in two successive PCR steps. Sequencing of the TCR alpha and beta cDNA libraries was done on the Illumina HiSeq platform using custom primers. For the original study's pipeline: MiGEC was used to process raw reads and extract unique molecular identifiers, and MiXCR was used to find CDR3 positions. Recombination models were inferred per individual with the repgenHMM and IGoR tools using an EM algorithm. Shared clonotypes were analyzed with the tcR package in R, and sharing was normalized by the product of cloneset sizes. To study raw recombination free of thymic and clonal selection effects, out-of-frame nonproductive sequences were analyzed. In-frame beta chains were kept once TCRdb had trimmed the public reads at Q25 with fastp and called clones with MiXCR. Identical CDR3 protein sequences are pooled into one entry, listed with their most common genes and DNA. The V and J calls shown here were made by TCRdb, not taken from the authors' results. This sample holds about 450,000 distinct CDR3 sequences; less than 20% were observed only once. Approximately 12% of the sample is taken by the ten largest.

Every donor was a healthy Caucasian. Three unrelated non-twin adults were additionally sequenced: a male aged 18 to 29, a male aged 50 to 60 and a female aged 50 to 60. Using Miltenyi CD45RO+ enrichment and human naive T-cell isolation kits, memory (CD45RO+) and naive T cells were isolated from PBMC. Sequencing was carried out using naive T cells sorted from blood. This sample's cell subset or site label indicates: cells isolated with a human naive T-cell isolation kit. This TCR derives from a middle-aged man in good health.

For the CDR3, the sequence is CASSQWGGTTDTQYF. The DNA sequence follows: TGTGCCAGCAGCCAATGGGGGGGAACCACAGATACGCAGTATTTT. The chain is assembled from TRBV9 and TRBJ2-3; the junction holds 7 bases that match TRBD2. The CDR3 runs 15 amino acids, cysteine and phenylalanine included. Kept here is only the CDR3 DNA, which spans 45 bases and is read in frame from base 1. Sequences SGDLS (CDR1) and YYNGEE (CDR2) are obtained from the germline V gene. Trimming accounts for 4 bases at V and 2 bases at J, while the number of junction bases matched to no gene is 7. Here the CDR3 is joined to the reference TRBV9 and TRBJ2-3 genes, and the full variable domain is: DSGVTQTPKHLITATGQRVTLRCSPRSGDLSVYWYQQSLDQGLQFLIQYYNGEERAKGNILERFSAQQFPDLHSELNLSSLELGDSALYFCASSQWGGTTDTQYFGPGTRLTVL.